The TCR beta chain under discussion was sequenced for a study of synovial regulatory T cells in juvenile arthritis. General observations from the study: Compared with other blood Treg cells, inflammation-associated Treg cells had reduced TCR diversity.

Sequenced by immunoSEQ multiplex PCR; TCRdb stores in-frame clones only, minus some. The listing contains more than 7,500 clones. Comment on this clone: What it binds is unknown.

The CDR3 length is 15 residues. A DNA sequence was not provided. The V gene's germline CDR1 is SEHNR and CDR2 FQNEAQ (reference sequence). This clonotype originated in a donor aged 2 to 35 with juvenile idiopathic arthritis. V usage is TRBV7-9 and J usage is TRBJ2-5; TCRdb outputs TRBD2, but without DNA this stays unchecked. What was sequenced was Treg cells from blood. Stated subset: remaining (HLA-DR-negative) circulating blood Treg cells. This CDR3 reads CASSLVGLAEETQYF.